A selection of T cell receptor beta chains follows, all from one sample in a study of T cell responses to AZD1222 COVID-19 vaccine. Sequencing was performed with immunoSEQ multiplex PCR; in TCRdb, only in-frame clones are kept and a portion is missing. The sample carries some 120,000 clones, about 79% recorded once. This specimen consisted of peripheral blood, obtained 28 days after the second AZD1222 dose. Receptors were obtained from an adult who received the AZD1222 COVID-19 vaccine. CDR3s include the opening cysteine and the closing phenylalanine or tryptophan. Fields, in order: J gene, clone size, V gene, D gene, CDR3 DNA, CDR3 protein. D genes are given only for firm matches. Expanded clones are given a class, and other clones once, few, many or no size at all.

J gene: TRBJ1-2
clone size: NA
V gene: TRBV7-3
D gene: TRBD1
CDR3 DNA: TGTGCCAGCAGTGATCAAGGGGGCAGACCTTCCTTCGGCTACACCTTC
CDR3 protein: CASSDQGGRPSFGYTF

J gene: TRBJ1-3
clone size: many
V gene: TRBV5-1
D gene: NA
CDR3 DNA: TGCGCCAGCAGCCCAGATACCTCTGGAAACACCATATATTTT
CDR3 protein: CASSPDTSGNTIYF

J gene: TRBJ2-4
clone size: NA
V gene: TRBV21-1
D gene: NA
CDR3 DNA: TGTGCCAGCATCCGAGGGCTAGCGGGGGTAGCCAAAAACATTCAGTACTTC
CDR3 protein: CASIRGLAGVAKNIQYF

J gene: TRBJ2-3
clone size: many
V gene: TRBV7-9
D gene: NA
CDR3 DNA: TGTGCCAGCAGCTCCCGGTATCAGCGCCATAGCACAGATACGCAGTATTTT
CDR3 protein: CASSSRYQRHSTDTQYF

J gene: TRBJ2-7
clone size: few
V gene: TRBV27
D gene: TRBD1
CDR3 DNA: TGTGCCAGCAGTCCCCAGGGGGCTTTCTCCTACGAGCAGTACTTC
CDR3 protein: CASSPQGAFSYEQYF

J gene: TRBJ1-2
clone size: NA
V gene: TRBV10-3
D gene: TRBD1
CDR3 DNA: TGTGCCATCACCGACCTAAGGGACAGGGGAGATCTGGGGAACTATGGCTACACCTTC
CDR3 protein: CAITDLRDRGDLGNYGYTF

J gene: TRBJ2-5
clone size: NA
V gene: TRBV19
D gene: NA
CDR3 DNA: TGTGCCAGTTCAGGCCAGTGGAGCGAGACCCAGTACTTC
CDR3 protein: CASSGQWSETQYF

J gene: TRBJ2-5
clone size: NA
V gene: TRBV7-3
D gene: NA
CDR3 DNA: TGTGCCAGCAGCCCTAGGGCCAGTCGAGAGACCCAGTACTTC
CDR3 protein: CASSPRASRETQYF

J gene: TRBJ1-2
clone size: NA
V gene: TRBV5-1
D gene: NA
CDR3 DNA: TGCGCCAGCAGCCCGGGGGGGGGCTACACCTTC
CDR3 protein: CASSPGGGYTF

J gene: TRBJ1-4
clone size: NA
V gene: TRBV5-4
D gene: NA
CDR3 DNA: TGTGCCAGCACCTACCTCCCAGGGATTGAAAAACTGTTTTTT
CDR3 protein: CASTYLPGIEKLFF

J gene: TRBJ2-4
clone size: NA
V gene: TRBV6-2/TRBV6-3
D gene: NA
CDR3 DNA: TGTGCCAGCAGTCACCCTATCCCCCGGACCCAGGGGAAAAACATTCAGTACTTC
CDR3 protein: CASSHPIPRTQGKNIQYF